This T cell receptor (beta chain) appears in the sequencing data of a study of CD8 T cells in ankylosing spondylitis. Study-wide results and caveats: Those disease-linked clones were CD8+; they were also relatively rare in peripheral blood. Researchers reportedly found disease-linked clones significantly enriched in matched ankylosing spondylitis synovial fluid. Existing reports had already noted some motif variants in reactive arthritis synovial fluid and blood. Eight highly homologous variants formed a TCR beta motif that appeared characteristic of ankylosing spondylitis blood.

The CDR3 has 16 residues. Trimming took 6 bases from V and 2 from J; bases not matched to a gene: 9. Using quantitative 5'-RACE with molecular barcodes, the authors made TCR beta libraries. One entry per CDR3 protein, called by TCRdb with MiXCR from the 5' RACE reads. This table has about 840,000 distinct CDR3 sequences, 12% appearing once. This clonotype has a count of ten or more. The antigen is undetermined. The clonotype comes from a male donor with ankylosing spondylitis. The V call is TRBV12-3 or TRBV12-4, the J call TRBJ1-5; TRBD1 agrees at 8 bases. The sequencing input was blood, either unsorted or a sorted T cell fraction (not recorded which). CDR3 in amino acids: CASRMTGARRNQPQHF. The CDR3 coding sequence is TGTGCCAGCAGGATGACAGGGGCGAGGCGCAATCAGCCCCAGCATTTT.